This T cell receptor (beta chain) comes out of a study of T-cell memory formation after mild COVID-19. Study-wide context: TCR clusters were mostly confined to one donor each. Study observations and caveats: Shrinking CD4+ clones resided mostly in CM and EM, and CD8+ ones in EMRA. Some SARS-CoV-2-responding clones were already detected in memory before infection. Day 15 to 85 contractors were CD4/CD8 balanced; later expanders leaned CD4+.

This clonotype was seen more than once but under ten times. What it binds is unknown. Via MiXCR, TCRdb re-called the 5' RACE reads, giving one row per CDR3 protein. The sample includes 80,000 to 130,000 distinct CDR3 sequences, more than 9.5% of them seen just once. Per germline, CDR1 MNHEY and CDR2 SVGEGT. The CDR3 has 14 amino acids. The junction had 9 bases not matched to a gene; V was cut back by 9 bases and J by 3 bases. Material for sequencing was PBMCs or a T cell subset sorted from them (not recorded which). The clonotype originates from a man aged 18 to 30 who had mild COVID-19 (a few samples of this study predate the infection). Cell type and time point are not known. The chain has TRBV6-2 or TRBV6-3 and TRBJ2-5; 8 positions agree with TRBD2. CDR3 sequence: CASETSVLEETQYF. In DNA form, the CDR3 reads TGTGCCAGTGAGACTAGCGTCTTAGAAGAGACCCAGTACTTC.